Following are 8 T cell receptor beta chains from one sample sequenced in a study of CD8+ T cells in alopecia areata. The sequencing template was cDNA reverse transcribed from extracted RNA. Profiling relied on immunoSEQ multiplex PCR, and the TCRdb table lists in-frame clones only, not all of them. The sample contains more than 200,000 clones, approximately 61% of which appear only once. Sample: CD4+ T cells sorted from blood, taken at week 0. Receptors were obtained from a human donor with alopecia areata.

This clone was counted at least ten times. CDR3 sequence reads: CASTGLRSSGNTIYF. The CDR3 bases are TGTGCCAGCACGGGACTCCGGAGCTCTGGAAACACCATATATTTT. This chain joins TRBV19 and TRBJ1-3; weak D call: TRBD1 (5 bases). This CDR3 is 15 amino acids long. Germline CDR1 is LNHDA and CDR2 is SQIVND (reference sequence). Trimming shortened V by 9 bases and J by 0 bases, and 15 bases separated the two germline ends. Full variable domain (outside the CDR3, taken from reference TRBV19 and TRBJ1-3): DGGITQSPKYLFRKEGQNVTLSCEQNLNHDAMYWYRQDPGQGLRLIYYSQIVNDFQKGDIAEGYSVSREKKESFPLTVTSAQKNPTAFYLCASTGLRSSGNTIYFGEGSWLTVV.

The chain couples TRBV15 to TRBJ1-2; 10 nucleotides align to TRBD1. This CDR3 has 15 amino acids. Germline V gene lookup returns CDR1 LNHNV and CDR2 YYDKDF (reference sequence). Losses at the gene ends were 3 bases for V and 3 bases for J; bases not matched to a gene: 4. The CDR3 sequence is CATSRRGQGYYGYTF. The DNA for the CDR3 is TGTGCCACCAGCAGGAGGGGACAGGGGTACTATGGCTACACCTTC.

The genes are TRBV30 and TRBJ2-7, with TRBD1 identical over 8 bases. Germline V gives CDR1 GTSNPN, CDR2 SVGIG (reference sequence). The V and J ends lost 4 bases and 1 base, in that order; junction bases with no gene match: 3. This CDR3 region has 13 residues. The CDR3 is CAWNRGESYEQYF. The DNA of the CDR3 is TGTGCCTGGAACAGGGGGGAATCCTACGAGCAGTACTTC.

This chain links TRBV30 with TRBJ1-1; D possibly corresponds to TRBD1 (6 bases). Germline values: CDR1 GTSNPN, CDR2 SVGIG (reference sequence). CDR3 length: 13 residues. V lost 2 bases and J lost 7, with 14 bases in between. The CDR3 DNA follows: TGTGCCTGGAGTACACACAGGGCACGTGAAGCTTTCTTT. It translates to CAWSTHRAREAFF. The full variable domain, rest sourced from reference TRBV30 and TRBJ1-1, is SQTIHQWPATLVQPVGSPLSLECTVEGTSNPNLYWYRQAAGRGLQLLFYSVGIGQISSEVPQNLSASRPQDRQFILSSKKLLLSDSGFYLCAWSTHRAREAFFGQGTRLTVV.

This chain links TRBV5-1 with TRBJ2-2; D assignment may be TRBD1 or TRBD2 (5 bases each). With 8 bases removed from V and 4 bases from J, the gap between germline ends came to 9 bases. Germline CDR1 is SGHRS and CDR2 is YFSETQ. The length of the CDR3 is 12 residues. The CDR3 DNA is TGCGCCAGTAGGGACCTCACCGGGGAGCTGTTTTTT. Translated: CASRDLTGELFF.

The chain is built from TRBV2 and TRBJ2-2; D unclear. Germline V gives CDR1 SNHLY, CDR2 FYNNEI. The CDR3 consists of 16 residues. V shed 4 bases and J shed 1 base, with 13 bases lying between them. CDR3 coding DNA: TGTGCCAGCAGTGCCCAACGCACCGAGAACACCGGGGAGCTGTTTTTT. Amino acid sequence: CASSAQRTENTGELFF.

This clone was recorded a few times. CDR3 protein: CASSVATYNEQFF. The CDR3 DNA follows: TGTGCCAGCAGCGTAGCTACCTACAATGAGCAGTTCTTC. The gene calls are TRBV9 and TRBJ2-1; D gene uncertain. CDR3 size: 13 residues. V lost 0 bases, J lost 2 bases, and 3 bases lay in between. Germline V gene lookup returns CDR1 SGDLS and CDR2 YYNGEE.

V is TRBV5-6 and J is TRBJ2-6, with unresolved D. The V end was cut by 4 bases, the J end by 4 bases, with 6 bases between. The CDR3 has 13 residues. Germline V gene data show CDR1 as SGHDT and CDR2 as YYEEEE. For the CDR3, the DNA is TGTGCCAGCAGCGGGTCCGGGGCCAACGTCCTGACTTTC. This codes for CASSGSGANVLTF.